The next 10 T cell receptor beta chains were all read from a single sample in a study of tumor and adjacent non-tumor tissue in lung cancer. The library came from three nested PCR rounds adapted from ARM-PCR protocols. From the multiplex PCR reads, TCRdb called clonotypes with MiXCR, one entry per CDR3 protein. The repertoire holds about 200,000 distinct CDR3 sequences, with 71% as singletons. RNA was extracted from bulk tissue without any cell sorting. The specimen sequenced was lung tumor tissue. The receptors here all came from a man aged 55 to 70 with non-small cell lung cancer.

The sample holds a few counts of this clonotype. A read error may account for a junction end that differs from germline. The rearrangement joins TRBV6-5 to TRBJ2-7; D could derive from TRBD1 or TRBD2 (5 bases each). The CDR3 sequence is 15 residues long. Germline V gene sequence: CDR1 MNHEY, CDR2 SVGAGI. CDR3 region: CASDNGGVTRYEQYF. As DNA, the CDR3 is TGTGCCAGCGACAATGGGGGAGTCACTCGATACGAACAGTACTTC.

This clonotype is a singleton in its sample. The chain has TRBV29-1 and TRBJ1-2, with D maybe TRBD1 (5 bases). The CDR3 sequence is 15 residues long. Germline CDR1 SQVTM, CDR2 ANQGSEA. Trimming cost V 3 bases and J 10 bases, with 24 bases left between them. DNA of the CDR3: TGCAGCGTTGATGATCAGCCTGGGGGATCGCAGGACTACACCTTC. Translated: CSVDDQPGGSQDYTF.

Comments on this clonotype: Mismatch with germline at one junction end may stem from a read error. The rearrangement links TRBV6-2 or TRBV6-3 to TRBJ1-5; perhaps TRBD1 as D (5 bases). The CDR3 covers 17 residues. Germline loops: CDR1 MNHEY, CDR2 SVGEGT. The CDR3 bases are TGTGTCAGCAGTAAAGGTCCAGGGCCTTCTGGCAATCAGCCCCAGCATTTT. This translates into CVSSKGPGPSGNQPQHF.

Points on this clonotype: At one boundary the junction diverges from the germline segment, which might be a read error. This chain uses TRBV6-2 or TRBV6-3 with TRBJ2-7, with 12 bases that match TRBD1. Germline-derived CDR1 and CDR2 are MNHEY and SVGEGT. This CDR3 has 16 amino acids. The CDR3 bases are TGTGTCAGCAGTTACCAACCCGGGACAGGGGGCGATGAGCAGTACTTC. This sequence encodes CVSSYQPGTGGDEQYF.

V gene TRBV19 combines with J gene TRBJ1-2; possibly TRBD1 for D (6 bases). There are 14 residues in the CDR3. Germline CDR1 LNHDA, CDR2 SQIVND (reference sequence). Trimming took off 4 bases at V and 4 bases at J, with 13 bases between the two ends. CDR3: CASSTRDKLYGYTF. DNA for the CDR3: TGTGCCAGTAGTACCCGGGACAAGCTCTATGGCTACACCTTC.

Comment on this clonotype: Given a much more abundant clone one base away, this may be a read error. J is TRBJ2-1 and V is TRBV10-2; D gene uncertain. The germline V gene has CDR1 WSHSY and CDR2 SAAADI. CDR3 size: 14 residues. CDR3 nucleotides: TGCGCCAGCAGTGAAATGAGCTCCTACAATGAGAAGTTCTTC. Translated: CASSEMSSYNEKFF.

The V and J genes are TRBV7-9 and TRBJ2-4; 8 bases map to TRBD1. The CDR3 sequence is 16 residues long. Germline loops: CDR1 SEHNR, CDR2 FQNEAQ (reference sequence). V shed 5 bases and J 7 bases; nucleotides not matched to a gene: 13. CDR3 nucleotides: TGTGCCAGCAGCCCTCCATCGACAGGGGCCACGAACATTCAGTACTTC. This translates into CASSPPSTGATNIQYF.

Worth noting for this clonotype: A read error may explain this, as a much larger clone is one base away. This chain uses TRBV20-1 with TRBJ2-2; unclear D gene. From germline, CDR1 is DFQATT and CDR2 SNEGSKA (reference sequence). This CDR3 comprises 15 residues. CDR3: CNASGFGGLGGELFF. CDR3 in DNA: TGCAATGCTAGTGGTTTTGGTGGCCTTGGCGGGGAGCTGTTTTTT.

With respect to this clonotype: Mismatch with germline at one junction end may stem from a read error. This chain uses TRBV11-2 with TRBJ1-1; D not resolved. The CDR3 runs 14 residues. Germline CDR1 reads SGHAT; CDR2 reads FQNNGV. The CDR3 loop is CASSLVGRSTETFF. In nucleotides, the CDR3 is TGTGCCAGTAGCTTAGTCGGGAGGAGCACTGAAACTTTCTTT.

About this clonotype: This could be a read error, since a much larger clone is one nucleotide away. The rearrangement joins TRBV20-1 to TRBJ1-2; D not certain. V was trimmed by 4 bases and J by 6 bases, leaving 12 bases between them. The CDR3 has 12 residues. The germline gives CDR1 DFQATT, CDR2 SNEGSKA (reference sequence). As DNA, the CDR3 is TGCAGTGCTATTCGTACCGACCATGGCTACACCTTC. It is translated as CSAIRTDHGYTF.